This T cell receptor (beta chain) was observed in a study of T cell changes during pregnancy in multiple sclerosis. TCRdb's table, derived via immunoSEQ multiplex PCR, lists solely in-frame clones and lacks some. The sample lists some 120,000 clones; approximately 90% were seen once. The germline V and J ends were trimmed by 7 bases and 0 bases, with 16 bases remaining between them. The germline V gene has CDR1 SNHLY and CDR2 FYNNEI. The CDR3 loop spans 16 amino acids. The TCR was taken from a female donor with multiple sclerosis, enrolled in a pregnancy study. The V gene is TRBV2, the J gene TRBJ1-5; D is perhaps TRBD1 (5 bases). The sample in question was peripheral blood, obtained in the third trimester of pregnancy. CDR3 DNA sequence: TGTGCCAGCACCCTCTCGACAGTATATAGCAATCAGCCCCAGCATTTT. It yields the protein CASTLSTVYSNQPQHF.